This entry is about one T cell receptor (beta chain). Antigen specificity is unknown. The record originates from a study of T cell responses to AZD1222 COVID-19 vaccine. Study observations and caveats: Among those given AZD1222, only 5 to 7 were seropositive at baseline.

The protocol was immunoSEQ multiplex PCR, while the TCRdb copy is restricted to in-frame clones and leaves out a portion. The data show more than 85,000 clones, 80% to 90% seen once. This TCR was recovered from an adult in good health. Sample: peripheral blood, taken on day 0 of AZD1222 vaccination.

In DNA form, the CDR3 reads TGTGCCACCAGCAGAGACGTCTTGGGGGAGAGGAGCACAGATACGCAGTATTTT. This gives the protein CATSRDVLGERSTDTQYF. The V call is TRBV15, the J call TRBJ2-3, with D perhaps TRBD1 or TRBD2 (5 bases each). CDR1 and CDR2 (germline): LNHNV, YYDKDF (reference sequence). This CDR3 comprises 18 residues. V was pared by 0 bases and J by 0 bases, with 16 bases between.